The sequence of this TCR beta chain was determined in a study of OX40 agonist ivuxolimab in advanced cancers. Produced via immunoSEQ multiplex PCR; TCRdb's table is partial and in-frame only. The sample shows about 51,000 clones, around 81% of them seen only once. The CDR3 is made up of 18 amino acids. V dropped 1 base and J dropped 0 bases, with 18 bases sitting between them. Looked up from germline, CDR1 is SGHTA and CDR2 is FQGNSA. V and J are TRBV7-2 and TRBJ2-5; D remains ambiguous. This TCR came from an adult with an advanced solid tumor such as melanoma, head and neck, liver or kidney cancer. The sample was CD4+ or CD8+ T cells sorted from blood, taken in a trial of the OX40 agonist ivuxolimab. The CDR3 DNA reads as TGTGCCAGCAGCTTAGTGGCTGGGTGGATCGAAAACCAAGAGACCCAGTACTTC. Protein sequence: CASSLVAGWIENQETQYF.